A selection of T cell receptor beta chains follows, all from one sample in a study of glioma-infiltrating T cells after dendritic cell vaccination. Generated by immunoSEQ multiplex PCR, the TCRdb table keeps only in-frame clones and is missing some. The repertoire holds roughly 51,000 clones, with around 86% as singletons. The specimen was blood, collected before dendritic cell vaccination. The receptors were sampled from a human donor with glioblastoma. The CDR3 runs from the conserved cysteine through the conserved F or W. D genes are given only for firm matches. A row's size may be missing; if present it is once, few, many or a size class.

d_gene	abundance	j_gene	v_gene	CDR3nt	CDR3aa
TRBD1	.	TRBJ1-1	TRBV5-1	TGCGCCAGCAGCTGGACAGGGGAGGGCACTGAAGCTTTCTTT	CASSWTGEGTEAFF
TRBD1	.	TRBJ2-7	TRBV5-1	TGCGCCAGCAGCTTTACAGGGGCTGGTCTCGACGAGCAGTACTTC	CASSFTGAGLDEQYF
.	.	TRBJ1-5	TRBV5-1	TGCGCCAGCTCGGGAGGGGATGGCAATCAGCCCCAGCATTTT	CASSGGDGNQPQHF
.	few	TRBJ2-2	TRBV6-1	TGTGCCAGCAGGGCTTCCGCCGCCGGGGAGCTGTTTTTT	CASRASAAGELFF
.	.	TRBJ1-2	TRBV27	TGTGCCAGCAGAACCTACAGGGCCCTTGGCTATGGCTACACCTTC	CASRTYRALGYGYTF
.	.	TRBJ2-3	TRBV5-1	TGCGCCAGCAGCTTGGCCCTTGGGAGTGCTTCAGATACGCAGTATTTT	CASSLALGSASDTQYF
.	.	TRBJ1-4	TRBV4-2	TGTGCCAGCAGCCAAGAACCCAGGGGACGCGAAAAACTGTTTTTT	CASSQEPRGREKLFF
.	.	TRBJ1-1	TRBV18	TGTGCCAGCTCACCCTGGTATATGGACAGCGAAATGAACACTGAAGCTTTCTTT	CASSPWYMDSEMNTEAFF
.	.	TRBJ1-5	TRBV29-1	TGCAGCGTTGACGGGATCCCAGGCCAGCCCCAGCATTTT	CSVDGIPGQPQHF
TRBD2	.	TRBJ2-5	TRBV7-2	TGTGCCAGCAGCTTAGCAACTAGCGGGGGGCCTTCCCAAGAGACCCAGTACTTC	CASSLATSGGPSQETQYF
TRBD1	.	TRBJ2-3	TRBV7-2	TGTGCCAGCAGCTCGGGACAGGGCAGCACAGATACGCAGTATTTT	CASSSGQGSTDTQYF
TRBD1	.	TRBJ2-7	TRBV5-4	TGTGCCAGCAGCTTTACAGGGGCTTACGAGCAGTACTTC	CASSFTGAYEQYF
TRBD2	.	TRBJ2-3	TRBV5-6	TGTGCCAGCAGCACACTCGGACTAGCGGGAGGATCAGATACGCAGTATTTT	CASSTLGLAGGSDTQYF
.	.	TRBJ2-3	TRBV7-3	TGTGCCAGCAGCCCCGGGACTGCAGATACGCAGTATTTT	CASSPGTADTQYF
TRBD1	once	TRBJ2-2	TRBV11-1	TGTGCCAGCAGCCACTCAAGGACAGGGCCGAACACCGGGGAGCTGTTTTTT	CASSHSRTGPNTGELFF
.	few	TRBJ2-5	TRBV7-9	TGTGCCAGCAGCTCTCAGGCCGAAGAGACCCAGTACTTC	CASSSQAEETQYF
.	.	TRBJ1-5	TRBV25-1	TGTGCCAGCAGTGATCGGGACTTTTATCAGCCCCAGCATTTT	CASSDRDFYQPQHF
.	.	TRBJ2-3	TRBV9	TGTGCCAGCTCGACAGGACCTACTAGCACAGATACGCAGTATTTT	CASSTGPTSTDTQYF
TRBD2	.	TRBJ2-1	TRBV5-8	TGTGCCAGCAGCCCCGGGACTAGCGGGTCCTACAATGAGCAGTTCTTC	CASSPGTSGSYNEQFF
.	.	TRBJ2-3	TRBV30	TGTGCCTGGAGTGTTCCGGGAGCGGCAGATACGCAGTATTTT	CAWSVPGAADTQYF
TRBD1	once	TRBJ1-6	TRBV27	TGTGCCAGCAGGGGACAGGATAATTCACCCCTCCACTTT	CASRGQDNSPLHF
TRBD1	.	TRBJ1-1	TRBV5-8	TGTGCCAGCAGCCGACAGGGTGTTCGGGACACTGAAGCTTTCTTT	CASSRQGVRDTEAFF
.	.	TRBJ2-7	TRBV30	TGTGCCTGGAAGGATCAGGTGGGCGAGCAGTACTTC	CAWKDQVGEQYF
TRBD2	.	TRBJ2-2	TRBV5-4	TGTGCCAGCAACCCAAGCGGGGGGGGCACCGGGGAGCTGTTTTTT	CASNPSGGGTGELFF
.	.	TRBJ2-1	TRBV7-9	TGTGCCAGCAGCTTAGTAGCTTACAATGAGCAGTTCTTC	CASSLVAYNEQFF
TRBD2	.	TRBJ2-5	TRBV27	TGTGCCAGCAGTTTATCGGGACTAGCGGGAACAGAGACCCAGTACTTC	CASSLSGLAGTETQYF
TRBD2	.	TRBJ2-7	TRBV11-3	TGTGCCAGCAGCTTGGCTGGACTAGGCGAGCAGTACTTC	CASSLAGLGEQYF
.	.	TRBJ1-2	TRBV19	TGTGCCAGTAACCCTCCTCAGGGAGGGTGGGGCTACACCTTC	CASNPPQGGWGYTF